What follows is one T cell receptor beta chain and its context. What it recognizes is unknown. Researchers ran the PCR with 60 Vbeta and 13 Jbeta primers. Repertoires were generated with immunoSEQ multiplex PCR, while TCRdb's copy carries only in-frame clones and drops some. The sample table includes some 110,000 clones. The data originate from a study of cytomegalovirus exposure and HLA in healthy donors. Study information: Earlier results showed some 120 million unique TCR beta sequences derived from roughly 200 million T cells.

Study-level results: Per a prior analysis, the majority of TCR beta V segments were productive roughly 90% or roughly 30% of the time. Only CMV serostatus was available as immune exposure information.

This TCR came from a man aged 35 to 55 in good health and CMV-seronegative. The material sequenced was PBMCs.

The CDR3 nucleotides read TGTGCCAGCAGTGAAGACAGTGCAGGACTAGCGGGAGTTTTCTTC. This codes for CASSEDSAGLAGVFF. The genes are TRBV25-1 and TRBJ2-1; 13 bases match TRBD2. The CDR3 is 15 amino acids. V lost 2 bases, J lost 16 bases, and 11 bases stayed unmatched. The germline V gene has CDR1 MGHDK and CDR2 SYGVNS.